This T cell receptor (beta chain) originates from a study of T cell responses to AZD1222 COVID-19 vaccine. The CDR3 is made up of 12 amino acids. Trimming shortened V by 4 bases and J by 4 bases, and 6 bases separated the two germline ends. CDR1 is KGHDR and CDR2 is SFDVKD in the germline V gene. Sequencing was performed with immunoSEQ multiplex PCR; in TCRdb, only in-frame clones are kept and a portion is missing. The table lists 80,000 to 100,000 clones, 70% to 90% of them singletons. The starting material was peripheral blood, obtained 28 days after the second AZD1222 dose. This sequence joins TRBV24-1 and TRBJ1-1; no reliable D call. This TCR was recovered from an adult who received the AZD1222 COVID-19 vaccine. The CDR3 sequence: CATSDRSTEAFF. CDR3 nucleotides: TGTGCCACCAGTGACCGTTCCACTGAAGCTTTCTTT.